These T cell receptor beta chains were read from a single sample in a study of cytomegalovirus exposure and HLA in healthy donors. Generated by immunoSEQ multiplex PCR, the TCRdb table keeps only in-frame clones and is missing some. The profile shows about 160,000 clones, 85% to 90% of them singletons. Input material: PBMCs. These receptors were obtained from a woman between 18 and 29 years old in good health and CMV-seropositive. Each CDR3 is given with its conserved first and last residue. D genes are given only for firm matches. The size field is filled for only some rows; it gives once, few, many or a size class.

>.|.|TRBV7-9|12|TRBJ2-1
CASSSFYNEQFF
TGTGCCAGCAGCTCATTTTACAATGAGCAGTTCTTC
>.|.|TRBV27|13|TRBJ1-2
CASSSRHRYGYTF
TGTGCCAGCAGTTCAAGACACCGCTATGGCTACACCTTC
>.|.|TRBV18|15|TRBJ2-2
CASSPPHWNTGELFF
TGTGCCAGCTCACCACCGCACTGGAACACCGGGGAGCTGTTTTTT
>.|.|TRBV18|13|TRBJ2-1
CASSHREVNEQFF
TGTGCCAGCTCGCACAGGGAAGTCAATGAGCAGTTCTTC
>.|TRBD1|TRBV5-6|18|TRBJ1-3
CASSPALTGGADGNTIYF
TGTGCCAGCAGCCCAGCCTTGACAGGGGGCGCTGATGGAAACACCATATATTTT
>few|TRBD2|TRBV6-4|15|TRBJ2-1
CASSAQTSDYNEQFF
TGTGCCAGCAGCGCCCAGACTAGCGACTACAATGAGCAGTTCTTC
>.|TRBD1|TRBV2|13|TRBJ2-1
CASSSTGGDGMFF
TGTGCCAGCAGTTCGACAGGGGGCGACGGGATGTTCTTC
>.|TRBD2|TRBV30|13|TRBJ2-1
CVISGRPYNEQFF
TGTGTAATTAGCGGGAGACCTTACAATGAGCAGTTCTTC
>.|.|TRBV4-1|17|TRBJ2-7
CASSQDVAASGPYEQYF
TGCGCCAGCAGCCAAGATGTAGCGGCCTCCGGGCCCTACGAGCAGTACTTC
>.|.|TRBV4-3|14|TRBJ2-1
CASSQEGLVNEQFF
TGCGCCAGCAGCCAAGAAGGCCTAGTCAATGAGCAGTTCTTC
>.|TRBD1|TRBV4-1|14|TRBJ2-5
CASSQGGQRETQYF
TGCGCCAGCAGCCAAGGGGGACAGAGAGAGACCCAGTACTTC
>once|TRBD2|TRBV7-2|19|TRBJ2-3
CASSLGGERSGRHTDTQYF
TGTGCCAGCAGCTTAGGGGGGGAACGTAGCGGGAGGCACACAGATACGCAGTATTTT
>.|.|TRBV21-1|15|TRBJ2-7
CANLRRGRRGDEQYF
TGTGCCAACCTCCGAAGGGGCCGCAGAGGCGACGAGCAGTACTTC
>few|.|TRBV19|12|TRBJ1-5
CASDGESGPQHF
TGTGCCAGCGACGGGGAGAGTGGGCCCCAGCATTTT
>once|TRBD2|TRBV7-2|15|TRBJ2-7
CASSSPGLAVYEQYF
TGTGCCAGCAGCTCACCGGGACTAGCGGTTTACGAGCAGTACTTC
>.|TRBD1|TRBV6-1|15|TRBJ2-1
CASSRDSRSYNEQFF
TGTGCCAGCAGTAGGGACAGCCGCTCCTACAATGAGCAGTTCTTC
>.|TRBD1|TRBV5-1|14|TRBJ2-1
CASSQPRQGYEQFF
TGCGCCAGCAGCCAACCTAGACAGGGCTATGAGCAGTTCTTC
>.|.|TRBV4-1|14|TRBJ1-1
CASSQGAGGTEAFF
TGCGCCAGCAGCCAAGGGGCGGGCGGGACTGAAGCTTTCTTT
>.|TRBD2|TRBV19|15|TRBJ2-1
CASSRLPGLRNEQFF
TGTGCCAGTAGTCGCCTTCCGGGACTACGGAATGAGCAGTTCTTC
>.|.|TRBV27|14|TRBJ2-4
CASSLTPPGNIQYF
TGTGCCAGCAGTTTAACACCCCCGGGGAACATTCAGTACTTC
>.|.|TRBV10-3|15|TRBJ2-5
CAISDQQGAGETQYF
TGTGCCATCAGCGATCAACAGGGCGCGGGAGAGACCCAGTACTTC
>.|TRBD1|TRBV4-1|16|TRBJ1-1
CASSQGMDRDGPEAFF
TGCGCCAGCAGCCAGGGGATGGACAGGGACGGTCCTGAAGCTTTCTTT
>.|.|TRBV7-9|15|TRBJ2-5
CASSLAGGSQETQYF
TGTGCCAGCAGCTTAGCGGGGGGAAGCCAAGAGACCCAGTACTTC
>.|.|TRBV6-5|15|TRBJ2-1
CASRRGSGSYNEQFF
TGTGCCAGCAGGCGGGGAAGCGGCTCCTACAATGAGCAGTTCTTC
>.|.|TRBV5-1|14|TRBJ2-7
CASSLELQGRQQYF
TGCGCCAGCAGCTTGGAGTTGCAGGGTAGGCAGCAGTACTTC
>.|TRBD1|TRBV7-9|15|TRBJ1-2
CASSLGPGQGDGYTF
TGTGCCAGCAGCTTGGGTCCGGGACAGGGGGATGGCTACACCTTC
>.|.|TRBV19|13|TRBJ1-1
CASIPGIGTEAFF
TGTGCCAGTATCCCAGGGATCGGCACTGAAGCTTTCTTT
>.|.|TRBV19|14|TRBJ1-1
CASNGRGGNTEAFF
TGTGCCAGTAATGGGAGGGGAGGGAACACTGAAGCTTTCTTT
>.|TRBD2|TRBV30|14|TRBJ2-4
CAWSALAGYGIQYF
TGTGCCTGGAGCGCCTTAGCGGGATATGGCATTCAGTACTTC
>.|TRBD1|TRBV5-1|13|TRBJ1-1
CASTGQENTEAFF
TGCGCCAGTACAGGACAGGAGAACACTGAAGCTTTCTTT
>.|TRBD2|TRBV28|16|TRBJ2-3
CASISMLGLATDTQYF
TGTGCCAGCATTAGTATGCTGGGACTAGCCACAGATACGCAGTATTTT
>.|TRBD1|TRBV11-3|18|TRBJ2-7
CASSLVGTGTGLIGEQYF
TGTGCCAGCAGCTTAGTAGGAACCGGGACAGGGCTTATTGGCGAGCAGTACTTC
>.|.|TRBV25-1|12|TRBJ2-1
CASSVWRGEQFF
TGTGCCAGCAGTGTGTGGCGGGGCGAGCAGTTCTTC
>.|TRBD1|TRBV13|18|TRBJ2-7
CASSSGQGPLPPHYEQYF
TGTGCCAGCAGCTCGGGACAGGGGCCTCTGCCCCCCCACTACGAGCAGTACTTC
>.|.|TRBV5-4|13|TRBJ2-1
CASSLQTSLEQFF
TGTGCCAGCAGCTTACAGACTAGTCTTGAGCAGTTCTTC
>once|TRBD2|TRBV4-2|16|TRBJ2-1
CASSKGTSGSVDEQFF
TGTGCCAGCAGCAAAGGGACTAGCGGGAGTGTAGATGAGCAGTTCTTC
>.|.|TRBV7-9|18|TRBJ2-1
CASSLAIPNRAQYNEQFF
TGTGCCAGCAGCTTAGCGATACCTAATCGCGCTCAATACAATGAGCAGTTCTTC
>once|.|TRBV18|16|TRBJ1-5
CASSPPGRSSNQPQHF
TGTGCCAGCTCACCACCCGGGAGGTCAAGCAATCAGCCCCAGCATTTT
>.|TRBD1|TRBV27|14|TRBJ2-5
CASRPQGALGTQYF
TGTGCCAGCAGACCTCAGGGGGCCCTTGGGACCCAGTACTTC
>.|.|TRBV6-4|15|TRBJ2-6
CASSVDQDGANVLTF
TGTGCCAGCAGTGTGGATCAGGATGGGGCCAACGTCCTGACTTTC
>.|TRBD2|TRBV2|13|TRBJ2-5
CASGGLAGETQYF
TGTGCCAGCGGTGGACTAGCGGGAGAGACCCAGTACTTC
>.|.|TRBV9|17|TRBJ1-3
CASSVAGRASSGNTIYF
TGTGCCAGCAGCGTAGCTGGGAGGGCTAGCTCTGGAAACACCATATATTTT
>.|TRBD2|TRBV6-4|15|TRBJ2-7
CAPGGGSAGLHEQYF
TGTGCCCCAGGAGGCGGGAGTGCCGGGCTCCACGAGCAGTACTTC
>.|.|TRBV30|12|TRBJ1-1
CAWSDMNTEAFF
TGTGCCTGGAGTGATATGAACACTGAAGCTTTCTTT
>.|TRBD1|TRBV18|14|TRBJ2-7
CASSSGQASYEQYF
TGTGCCAGCTCATCAGGACAGGCGTCCTACGAGCAGTACTTC
>.|TRBD1|TRBV2|16|TRBJ2-3
CASSALDRESTDTQYF
TGTGCCAGCAGTGCACTGGACAGGGAGAGCACAGATACGCAGTATTTT
>.|TRBD1|TRBV27|16|TRBJ1-5
CASSSLGQGGNQPQHF
TGTGCCAGCAGTTCCTTGGGACAGGGTGGCAATCAGCCCCAGCATTTT
>.|TRBD2|TRBV5-1|14|TRBJ2-1
CASSSGTSYNEQFF
TGCGCCAGCAGCTCCGGGACTAGCTACAATGAGCAGTTCTTC
>.|TRBD2|TRBV27|15|TRBJ2-1
CASNSGRRRGNEQFF
TGTGCCAGCAATAGTGGGCGGAGGCGGGGGAATGAGCAGTTCTTC
>few|.|TRBV15|14|TRBJ2-1
CATSRDLDSNEQFF
TGTGCCACCAGCAGAGATCTGGACTCCAATGAGCAGTTCTTC
>.|.|TRBV9|15|TRBJ2-5
CASSVGGTSQETQYF
TGTGCCAGCAGCGTAGGTGGGACTTCCCAAGAGACCCAGTACTTC
>few|TRBD1|TRBV19|13|TRBJ1-1
CASSTGGGLIAFF
TGTGCCAGCTCGACAGGGGGCGGGCTGATAGCTTTCTTT
>.|.|TRBV29-1|12|TRBJ2-3
CSTVGGTDTQYF
TGCAGCACCGTAGGGGGCACAGATACGCAGTATTTT
>.|TRBD2|TRBV7-3|18|TRBJ2-1
CASSLGPLGLAGVSEQFF
TGTGCCAGCAGCTTAGGGCCCCTGGGACTAGCGGGGGTAAGTGAGCAGTTCTTC
>.|.|TRBV15|15|TRBJ1-1
CATSRKRQTNTEAFF
TGTGCCACCAGCAGAAAGAGACAGACGAACACTGAAGCTTTCTTT